This T cell receptor (beta chain) was captured in a study of cytomegalovirus exposure and HLA in healthy donors. Overall study results and limits: In a later analysis, parvovirus B19, influenza, CMV and Epstein-Barr virus appeared linked to several top co-occurrence clusters.

Primers included in the PCR were 60 Vbeta and 13 Jbeta primers. TCRdb's copy holds only in-frame clones and misses some; the assay was immunoSEQ multiplex PCR. The table has 150,000 to 200,000 clones, approximately 80% seen once; the top ten hold roughly 0.99%. CDR3 size: 15 residues. V gave up 7 bases and J gave up 5 bases; unmatched junction bases: 12. In germline, CDR1 is SEHNR, CDR2 FQNEAQ (reference sequence). This clone showed up just once. The antigen is not known. This chain joins TRBV7-9 and TRBJ2-5; 8 nucleotides line up with TRBD2. The clonotype originates from a middle-aged woman in good health and CMV-seronegative. Input material: PBMCs. The CDR3 loop is CASTTLREGRETQYF. The CDR3 DNA sequence: TGTGCCAGCACTACTCTACGGGAGGGCCGGGAGACCCAGTACTTC.